The T cell receptor (beta chain) described here comes from a study of shared clonotypes between healthy human individuals. Broader study findings: Few donors restricted represented genetic and exposure-history diversity.

None of the donors, who were healthy HIV-negative adults, had recently had acute infections or vaccinations. Negatively enriched CD4+ T cells were divided by CD45RA into naive and memory. On this clone itself: Its cognate antigen is unknown.

Across several immunoSEQ plates, the genomic DNA of each subset was split evenly. This table comes from immunoSEQ multiplex PCR, and its TCRdb copy is limited to in-frame clones, with some not included. The sample lists about 610,000 clones, 95% to 98% occurring once. Germline CDR1 is SQVTM and CDR2 is ANQGSEA. CDR3 length: 10 residues. This TCR was recovered from a woman aged 30 to 39 in good health. This rearrangement joins TRBV29-1 to TRBJ2-1; 7 bases map to TRBD2. Sequenced input: naive CD4+ T cells sorted from blood. Subset reported: CD45RA+ positively selected. The CDR3 DNA reads TGCGCCGGGGGAGGGAATGAGCAGTTCTTC. This translates into CAGGGNEQFF.